A selection of T cell receptor beta chains follows, all from one sample in a study of identical twins. TCRdb redid the calling of the 5' RACE reads with MiXCR, one entry per CDR3 protein. The repertoire consists of approximately 700,000 distinct CDR3 sequences, with over 5% occurring once and the leading ten covering about 2%. Material for sequencing was naive T cells sorted from blood. Receptors originate from a man aged 18 to 30 in good health. CDR3s include the opening cysteine and the closing phenylalanine or tryptophan. The order of the fields is CDR3 protein, CDR3 DNA, V gene, clone size, D gene, J gene. D genes are given only for firm matches. Expanded clones are given a class, and other clones once, few, many or no size at all.

CASSQDRREARTDTQYF	TGCGCCAGCAGCCAAGATAGGCGGGAGGCCCGCACAGATACGCAGTATTTT	TRBV4-3	many	TRBD2	TRBJ2-3
CASSYSGLAGNADTQYF	TGTGCCAGCAGTTACTCGGGGCTAGCGGGAAACGCAGATACGCAGTATTTT	TRBV6-5	many	TRBD2	TRBJ2-3
CASSQPGLPAREQYF	TGTGCCAGCAGTCAACCGGGACTTCCAGCGAGGGAGCAGTACTTC	TRBV6-2/TRBV6-3	.	.	TRBJ2-7
CASKPTGSNGDIQYF	TGTGCCAGCAAACCGACAGGCTCTAACGGGGACATTCAGTACTTC	TRBV12-3/TRBV12-4	few	.	TRBJ2-4
CASSEVSGTYNEQFF	TGTGCCAGCAGTGAAGTTTCTGGAACCTACAATGAGCAGTTCTTC	TRBV2	.	.	TRBJ2-1
CASSVSPSGRDYEQYF	TGTGCCAGCAGCGTATCTCCAAGCGGGAGGGACTACGAGCAGTACTTC	TRBV9	few	TRBD2	TRBJ2-7
CASSPQGSGHQETQYF	TGTGCCAGCTCACCACAAGGAAGCGGCCACCAAGAGACCCAGTACTTC	TRBV18	few	.	TRBJ2-5
CASSAGTSGEGSYNEQFF	TGTGCCAGCAGCGCCGGGACTAGCGGTGAAGGCTCCTACAATGAGCAGTTCTTC	TRBV28	few	TRBD2	TRBJ2-1
CASSLDSGLNTEAFF	TGCGCCAGCAGCTTGGACTCGGGCCTGAACACTGAAGCTTTCTTT	TRBV5-1	few	.	TRBJ1-1
CSVGLPEIGQGADTQYF	TGCAGCGTTGGGCTCCCTGAGATCGGACAGGGGGCAGATACGCAGTATTTT	TRBV29-1	few	TRBD1	TRBJ2-3
CASSPQPGQTYEQYF	TGTGCCAGCAGCCCCCAACCGGGACAGACCTACGAGCAGTACTTC	TRBV7-8	few	TRBD1	TRBJ2-7
CASSLDGGSYTF	TGTGCCAGCAGCTTGGATGGGGGGAGCTACACCTTC	TRBV5-5	many	.	TRBJ1-2
CATRTTSGSVDEQFF	TGCGCCACACGGACGACTAGCGGGAGTGTCGATGAGCAGTTCTTC	TRBV5-1	few	TRBD2	TRBJ2-1
CSARLRTDTQYF	TGCAGTGCTAGGTTACGCACAGATACGCAGTATTTT	TRBV20-1	few	.	TRBJ2-3
CASSLTGAGELFF	TGTGCCAGCAGCTTGACCGGCGCCGGGGAGCTGTTTTTT	TRBV5-6	many	.	TRBJ2-2
CAWSRLAGDHGELFF	TGTGCCTGGAGTCGCCTAGCGGGAGATCACGGGGAGCTGTTTTTT	TRBV30	few	TRBD2	TRBJ2-2
CSASGGGLAGNEQYF	TGCAGTGCCAGCGGGGGAGGGCTAGCGGGAAACGAGCAGTACTTC	TRBV20-1	few	TRBD2	TRBJ2-7
CSATGQGYNEQFF	TGCAGTGCCACGGGACAGGGTTACAATGAGCAGTTCTTC	TRBV29-1	many	TRBD1	TRBJ2-1
CASSFDYTGTRTDTQYF	TGTGCCAGCAGCTTCGATTATACGGGGACCCGCACAGATACGCAGTATTTT	TRBV11-2	.	.	TRBJ2-3
CASSNRADSGETQYF	TGTGCCAGCAGCAACAGAGCCGACTCCGGGGAGACCCAGTACTTC	TRBV21-1	few	.	TRBJ2-5
CASSIGTSGNQETQYF	TGCGCCAGCAGCATCGGGACTAGCGGGAACCAAGAGACCCAGTACTTC	TRBV5-1	many	TRBD2	TRBJ2-5
CASSPGDGYEQYF	TGTGCCAGCAGCCCCGGGGACGGATACGAGCAGTACTTC	TRBV7-2	.	.	TRBJ2-7
CSVEVVGLLTDTQYF	TGCAGCGTTGAAGTTGTCGGCTTACTCACAGATACGCAGTATTTT	TRBV29-1	many	.	TRBJ2-3
CSASGSSTDTQYF	TGCAGCGCCTCAGGGTCTAGCACAGATACGCAGTATTTT	TRBV29-1	many	.	TRBJ2-3
CASSRARVGYEQFF	TGTGCCAGCAGCCGGGCTAGGGTTGGCTATGAGCAGTTCTTC	TRBV3-1	few	.	TRBJ2-1
CASSEGGTDTQYF	TGTGCCAGCAGTGAAGGGGGCACAGATACGCAGTATTTT	TRBV6-1	many	.	TRBJ2-3
CSARRGPETQYF	TGCAGTGCTAGACGGGGGCCAGAGACCCAGTACTTC	TRBV20-1	few	.	TRBJ2-5
CASTSIAGDVETQYF	TGTGCCAGCACCTCGATAGCGGGAGATGTGGAGACCCAGTACTTC	TRBV7-9	many	TRBD2	TRBJ2-5
CASSPHPLSGRAFEQFF	TGTGCCAGCAGCCCCCACCCCCTGAGCGGGAGGGCGTTTGAGCAGTTCTTC	TRBV7-9	many	TRBD2	TRBJ2-1
CASSYSWGDGGELFF	TGTGCCAGCAGTTACTCGTGGGGGGACGGGGGGGAGCTGTTTTTT	TRBV6-5	.	.	TRBJ2-2
CASQIPANYGYTF	TGTGCCAGCCAGATTCCGGCTAACTATGGCTACACCTTC	TRBV6-1	many	.	TRBJ1-2
CASSLTGTGSHEQYF	TGTGCCAGCAGCCTAACCGGGACAGGGTCCCACGAGCAGTACTTC	TRBV7-2	.	TRBD1	TRBJ2-7
CASSLVKGQETQYF	TGTGCCAGCAGCTTAGTGAAGGGGCAAGAGACCCAGTACTTC	TRBV7-8	.	.	TRBJ2-5
CSVSRRGRGNTEAFF	TGCAGCGTATCCCGGCGGGGGAGGGGAAACACTGAAGCTTTCTTT	TRBV29-1	few	.	TRBJ1-1
CSARDTATDTQYF	TGCAGTGCTAGAGATACAGCAACAGATACGCAGTATTTT	TRBV20-1	.	.	TRBJ2-3
CASSPMGTVGYEQYF	TGTGCCAGCAGCCCGATGGGGACGGTGGGCTACGAGCAGTACTTC	TRBV7-2	many	.	TRBJ2-7
CASSTGGVGVNTEAFF	TGCGCCAGCAGCACGGGTGGGGTGGGGGTGAACACTGAAGCTTTCTTT	TRBV5-1	many	.	TRBJ1-1
CASSSRAPTGELFF	TGTGCCAGCAGCTCCCGGGCCCCCACCGGGGAGCTGTTTTTT	TRBV13	few	.	TRBJ2-2
CATKEAGTDTGELFF	TGTGCCACCAAGGAAGCGGGAACAGACACCGGGGAGCTGTTTTTT	TRBV28	few	TRBD2	TRBJ2-2
CASSHPNQHEQFF	TGTGCCAGCAGCCATCCGAACCAACATGAGCAGTTCTTC	TRBV3-1	many	.	TRBJ2-1
CASSPRWDPRSNTEAFF	TGTGCCAGCAGCCCGAGATGGGACCCGAGATCGAACACTGAAGCTTTCTTT	TRBV27	many	.	TRBJ1-1
CSGQSGAIHEQYF	TGCAGCGGCCAGTCGGGGGCTATCCACGAGCAGTACTTC	TRBV20-1	few	.	TRBJ2-7
CSAPDLGGQSGRKQFF	TGCAGTGCCCCGGATCTTGGGGGACAGTCGGGTCGTAAGCAGTTCTTC	TRBV20-1	few	TRBD1	TRBJ2-1
CSASSVNTEAFF	TGCAGTGCTAGTTCGGTGAACACTGAAGCTTTCTTT	TRBV20-1	many	.	TRBJ1-1
CASSSQGDGYTF	TGTGCCAGCAGCTCCCAGGGTGATGGCTACACCTTC	TRBV7-9	many	.	TRBJ1-2
CASSPLRDTEAFF	TGTGCCAGCAGCCCCCTTCGGGACACTGAAGCTTTCTTT	TRBV11-2	.	.	TRBJ1-1
CSASLLAGDRSDTQYF	TGCAGTGCTTCCCTACTAGCGGGAGATCGGTCAGATACGCAGTATTTT	TRBV20-1	many	TRBD2	TRBJ2-3
CASRPVRSSYNEQFF	TGTGCCAGCAGACCTGTAAGGAGCTCCTACAATGAGCAGTTCTTC	TRBV6-2/TRBV6-3	many	.	TRBJ2-1
CASSYSPSESNEQYF	TGTGCCAGCAGTTACTCTCCTTCGGAATCTAACGAGCAGTACTTC	TRBV6-5	many	.	TRBJ2-7
CASSLQGGGNTIYF	TGCGCCAGCAGCTTACAGGGAGGTGGAAACACCATATATTTT	TRBV5-1	.	.	TRBJ1-3
CSVERWDEQFF	TGCAGCGTTGAACGATGGGATGAGCAGTTCTTC	TRBV29-1	.	.	TRBJ2-1
CASSSGLADGMRNEQFF	TGTGCCAGCAGCTCAGGACTAGCGGACGGGATGCGGAATGAGCAGTTCTTC	TRBV5-4	few	TRBD2	TRBJ2-1
CASSLRRAQADTQYF	TGTGCCAGCAGTTTACGGCGGGCCCAGGCAGATACGCAGTATTTT	TRBV12-3/TRBV12-4	.	.	TRBJ2-3
CASSKGHGSNEQYF	TGTGCCAGCAGCAAGGGACACGGAAGCAACGAGCAGTACTTC	TRBV7-3	few	.	TRBJ2-7
CSARDQTGVAVETQYF	TGCAGTGCTAGAGATCAAACAGGGGTAGCCGTCGAGACCCAGTACTTC	TRBV20-1	many	TRBD1	TRBJ2-5
CASSSWDQGETQYF	TGTGCCAGCAGTTCCTGGGATCAAGGGGAGACCCAGTACTTC	TRBV28	many	.	TRBJ2-5
CASSEYGGLAENEQFF	TGTGCCAGCAGTGAATACGGGGGGCTAGCGGAAAATGAGCAGTTCTTC	TRBV25-1	many	.	TRBJ2-1